Listed here is a single T cell receptor beta chain. The antigen is unknown. CDR1 is LGHNA and CDR2 is YNFKEQ in the germline V gene. The CDR3 length is 16 residues. Trimming cost V 1 base and J 2 bases, with 15 bases left between them. This specimen belongs to a study of cytomegalovirus exposure and HLA in healthy donors. Findings and caveats of the study: Researchers had no immune exposure information except CMV serostatus available.

PCR used 60 Vbeta primers and 13 Jbeta primers. TCRdb keeps only in-frame clones here, not all; method: immunoSEQ multiplex PCR. The sample has a few hundred thousand clones, about 90% seen once. What was sequenced was PBMCs. The receptor was derived from a girl aged 2-10 years in good health and CMV-seronegative. The chain joins TRBV4-2 to TRBJ2-7; perhaps TRBD2 as D (6 bases). The CDR3 nucleotides are TGTGCCAGCAGCCAAGTTCACGCGGGGTGGGCCTACGAGCAGTACTTC. Amino acids: CASSQVHAGWAYEQYF.